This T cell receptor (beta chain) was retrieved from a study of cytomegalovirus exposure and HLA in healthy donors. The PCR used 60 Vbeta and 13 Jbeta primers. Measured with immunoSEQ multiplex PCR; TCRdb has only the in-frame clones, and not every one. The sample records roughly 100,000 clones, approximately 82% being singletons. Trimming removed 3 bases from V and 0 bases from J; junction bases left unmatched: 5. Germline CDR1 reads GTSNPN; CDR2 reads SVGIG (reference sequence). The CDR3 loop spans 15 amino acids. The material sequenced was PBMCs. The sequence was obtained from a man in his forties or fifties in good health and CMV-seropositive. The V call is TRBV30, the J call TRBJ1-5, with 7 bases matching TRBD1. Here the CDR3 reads CAWSTTGSSNQPQHF. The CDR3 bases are TGTGCCTGGAGCACGACAGGGAGTAGCAATCAGCCCCAGCATTTT.